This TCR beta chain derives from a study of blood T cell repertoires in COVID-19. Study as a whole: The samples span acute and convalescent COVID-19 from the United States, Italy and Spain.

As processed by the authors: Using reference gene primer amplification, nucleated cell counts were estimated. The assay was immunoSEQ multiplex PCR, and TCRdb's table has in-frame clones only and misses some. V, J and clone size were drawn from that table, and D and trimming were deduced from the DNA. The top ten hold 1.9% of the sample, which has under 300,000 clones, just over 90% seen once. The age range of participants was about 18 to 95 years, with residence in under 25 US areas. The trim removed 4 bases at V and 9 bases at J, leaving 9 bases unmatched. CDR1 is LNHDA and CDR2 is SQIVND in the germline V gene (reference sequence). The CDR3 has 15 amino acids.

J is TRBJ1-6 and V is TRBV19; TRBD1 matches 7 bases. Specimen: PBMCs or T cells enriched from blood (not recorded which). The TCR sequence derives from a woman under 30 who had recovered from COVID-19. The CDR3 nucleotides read TGTGCCAGTAGTAGGATCGGGACAGCGGGTTCACCCCTCCACTTT. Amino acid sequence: CASSRIGTAGSPLHF.